The entry below describes one T cell receptor (beta chain). The record originates from a study of control samples from healthy donors and cancer patients. The CDR3 is 15 amino acids. Looked up from germline, CDR1 is LGHNA and CDR2 is YSLEER. V lost 3 bases to trimming and J lost 8 bases, with 19 bases between them. The protocol was immunoSEQ multiplex PCR, while the TCRdb copy is restricted to in-frame clones and leaves out a portion. The repertoire has approximately 53,000 clones, approximately 90% of them found once; the top ten carry about 0.91%. Input material: PBMCs. The clonotype was recovered from a man aged 25 to 40 with colorectal cancer. The chain employs TRBV4-3 and TRBJ1-2; no definite D call. In DNA, the CDR3 is TGCGCCAGCAGCCAGGCTGACATGGGTTGGGTGGGCTACACCTTC. This codes for CASSQADMGWVGYTF.